This T cell receptor beta chain was retrieved from a study of cytomegalovirus exposure and HLA in healthy donors. Whole-study findings and limits: First-cohort TCR clusters were later found to tend to co-occur in the 130 or so validation repertoires. Reports described diagnosis of cytomegalovirus status by the classifier as highly specific and sensitive. The study labeled 164 TCR beta chains cytomegalovirus-associated.

Repertoires were generated with immunoSEQ multiplex PCR, while TCRdb's copy carries only in-frame clones and drops some. The sample contains 180,000 or so clones, about 89% of which appear only once. The CDR3 totals 16 residues. V was clipped by 5 bases and J by 8 bases; unmatched bases: 15. The germline V gene has CDR1 SGDLS and CDR2 YYNGEE. A note on this clone: Its antigen is unknown.

This chain uses TRBV9 with TRBJ2-4, with 8 bases aligning to TRBD1. The sample taken for sequencing was PBMCs. This receptor was taken from a man in his thirties or forties in good health and CMV-seropositive. The chain's CDR3 is CASSPTLRGQWDIQYF. The CDR3 DNA sequence: TGTGCCAGCAGTCCAACCCTCAGGGGGCAGTGGGACATTCAGTACTTC.